What follows are 12 T cell receptor beta chains derived from one specimen sequenced in a study of cytotoxic CD8 clonotypes in ibrutinib-treated CLL. Data came from immunoSEQ multiplex PCR; TCRdb stores just in-frame clones and leaves some out. This table holds some 130,000 clones, roughly 85% found once. This specimen consisted of PBMCs, obtained after 24 months of ibrutinib treatment. These TCRs come from a human donor with chronic lymphocytic leukemia.

V usage is TRBV28 and J usage is TRBJ1-2; a weak D match, TRBD1 (5 bases). Between the trimmed V and J ends, which lost 2 bases and 3 bases, there was a span of 13 bases. The length of the CDR3 is 15 residues. Germline V gene data show CDR1 as MDHEN and CDR2 as SYDVKM. The CDR3 nucleotides read TGTGCCAGCAGTTTAACGTCCAGGGACTACTATGGCTACACCTTC. Amino acids: CASSLTSRDYYGYTF.

This chain connects TRBV7-3 to TRBJ2-7, with 8 bases fitting TRBD2. This CDR3 spans 15 amino acids. Trimming cost V 2 bases and J 1 base; bases outside gene matches: 4. The germline gives CDR1 SGHTA, CDR2 FQGTGA. The CDR3 nucleotides read TGTGCCAGCAGCTTAGAGGCGGGAGGTTCCTACGAGCAGTACTTC. Amino acids: CASSLEAGGSYEQYF.

The chain recombines TRBV30 with TRBJ2-3; D is perhaps TRBD1 or TRBD2 (6 bases each). V lost 6 bases to trimming and J lost 4 bases, with 17 bases between them. CDR3 size: 14 residues. Looked up from germline, CDR1 is GTSNPN and CDR2 is SVGIG (reference sequence). The CDR3 sequence: CACPFSEGADTQYF. The CDR3 DNA reads as TGTGCCTGTCCATTTTCGGAGGGGGCAGATACGCAGTATTTT. Filled out from reference TRBV30 and TRBJ2-3, the complete variable domain reads SQTIHQWPATLVQPVGSPLSLECTVEGTSNPNLYWYRQAAGRGLQLLFYSVGIGQISSEVPQNLSASRPQDRQFILSSKKLLLSDSGFYLCACPFSEGADTQYFGPGTRLTVL.

The V and J genes are TRBV4-3 and TRBJ1-2; possibly TRBD1 for D (5 bases). This CDR3 has 18 amino acids. V gave up 0 bases and J gave up 0 bases, with 17 bases separating them. In germline, CDR1 is LGHNA, CDR2 YSLEER. The chain's CDR3 is CASSQDSHTGASNYGYTF. DNA of the CDR3: TGCGCCAGCAGCCAAGATTCTCATACCGGGGCCTCTAACTATGGCTACACCTTC.

V usage is TRBV7-2 and J usage is TRBJ1-1; D perhaps matches TRBD1 (5 bases). Germline loops: CDR1 SGHTA, CDR2 FQGNSA. The CDR3 runs to 14 residues. V lost 5 bases and J 5 bases, leaving 15 bases between the germline ends. CDR3 region: CASSPAGVWTEAFF. CDR3 bases: TGTGCCAGCAGCCCCGCGGGGGTTTGGACTGAAGCTTTCTTT.

V usage is TRBV19 and J usage is TRBJ1-5; D call uncertain. The CDR3 loop spans 14 amino acids. V was shortened by 3 bases and J by 4 bases, with 10 bases between the two germline ends. The V gene's germline CDR1 is LNHDA and CDR2 SQIVND (reference sequence). The CDR3 here is CASSMALPNQPQHF. In DNA, the CDR3 is TGTGCCAGTAGTATGGCTCTGCCGAATCAGCCCCAGCATTTT.

V and J are TRBV4-3 and TRBJ2-3; no reliable D call. V was clipped by 3 bases and J by 2 bases, with 9 bases between them. Germline CDR1 LGHNA, CDR2 YSLEER. CDR3 length: 14 residues. This CDR3 reads CASSQGYTTDTQYF. The CDR3 region has the DNA TGCGCCAGCAGCCAGGGCTACACCACAGATACGCAGTATTTT.

V is TRBV7-2 and J is TRBJ1-5; D remains ambiguous. The germline gives CDR1 SGHTA, CDR2 FQGNSA. This CDR3 is 14 amino acids long. V was pared by 1 base and J by 3 bases, with 7 bases between. Written as DNA, the CDR3 is TGTGCCAGCAGCTTAGATTTTTCCAATCAGCCCCAGCATTTT. Amino acids: CASSLDFSNQPQHF.

This chain links TRBV11-2 with TRBJ2-3, with TRBD2 matching over 7 bases. V gave up 2 bases and J gave up 1 base; unmatched junction bases: 9. The CDR3 loop spans 17 amino acids. Looked up from germline, CDR1 is SGHAT and CDR2 is FQNNGV. The CDR3 is CASSLYGRGRGTDTQYF. The CDR3 DNA is TGTGCCAGCAGCTTATACGGGCGGGGGAGGGGCACAGATACGCAGTATTTT.

The chain is built from TRBV6-1 and TRBJ1-2; 9 bases are a match to TRBD1. The germline CDR1 and CDR2 sequences are MNHNS and SASEGT. This CDR3 has 13 residues. J lost 8 bases, V lost 3 bases, and 4 bases had no gene match. DNA of the CDR3: TGTGCCAGCAGTGAGGGACAGGGCGGGGGCTACACCTTC. Its translation: CASSEGQGGGYTF.

This clone was detected only a few times. The CDR3 loop is CASSLAGVYGYTF. Here the CDR3 DNA reads TGTGCCAGCAGCTTGGCAGGGGTCTATGGCTACACCTTC. This sequence joins TRBV7-2 and TRBJ1-2; D might be TRBD1 (6 bases). Trimming pared 3 bases from V and 4 bases from J, leaving 9 bases between. Germline CDR1 and CDR2: SGHTA and FQGNSA. CDR3 length equals 13 residues. Based on the CDR3 plus reference TRBV7-2 and TRBJ1-2, the full variable domain is GAGVSQSPSNKVTEKGKDVELRCDPISGHTALYWYRQSLGQGLEFLIYFQGNSAPDKSGLPSDRFSAERTGGSVSTLTIQRTQQEDSAVYLCASSLAGVYGYTFGSGTRLTVV.

This chain links TRBV4-1 with TRBJ2-3, with D unresolved. The V and J ends lost 0 bases and 5 bases respectively, with 15 bases between them. Germline V lookup: CDR1 MGHRA, CDR2 YSYEKL. The CDR3 is 16 residues long. The CDR3 region is CASSQDRARSGDTQYF. CDR3 DNA sequence: TGCGCCAGCAGCCAAGATAGGGCTAGGAGTGGAGATACGCAGTATTTT.